The source of this TCR beta chain is a study of T cells in narcolepsy (dated by TCRdb to the late 2010s). With regard to the full study: Patients with narcolepsy type 1 or type 2 (NT1, NT2) were enrolled in the study together with healthy control donors. The study used TCR Vbeta sequencing to track clonotypes in blood and CSF while looking for autoreactive T cells in narcolepsy patients that target self-antigens of hypocretin neurons (hypocretin, TRIB2). Study-wide findings and limitations: According to the report, autoreactive clonotypes were detected serially in the blood of the same patients and of different patients, but not in healthy controls. HCRT-specific and TRIB2-specific autoreactive clonotypes were highlighted in plots that compared CD4+ T cell clonotypes in CSF versus blood from the same patient. No sequences matching autoreactive T cell clones were present in some of the blood memory CD4+ repertoires from patients and controls. Patients and controls had similar numbers of sequenced blood memory CD4+ clonotypes, with averages of approximately 40,000 in patients and 30,000 to 35,000 in controls.

Memory CD4+ T cells were sorted ex vivo from peripheral blood of narcolepsy patients and healthy controls for TCR Vbeta sequencing. Library generation was performed with the immunoSEQ multiplex PCR assay. TCRdb stores this immuneACCESS table with in-frame sequences only. Part of the clones is absent; in the studies checked, under half of the shortfall reflects unresolved V genes, and no reason is known for the rest. The sample yields tens of thousands of clones; around 63% were counted once. 12% of the sample belongs to the ten largest clones. V is cut by 0 bases and J by 7 bases, and the space between the germline ends is 9 bases. Reading the germline V gene (reference sequence) gives CDR1 GTSNPN and CDR2 SVGIG. The cysteine opens and the phenylalanine closes a CDR3 of 13 amino acids. The only DNA kept is the CDR3, 39 bases in frame from the first base. As regards this clone: Its specific antigen is unknown. No qualities accompany the bases; no much larger clone lies one base away.

The sequencing input was memory (CD45RA-) CD4+ T cells from blood. Explained via the paper, the cell subset or site label denotes: memory T cells sorted ex vivo from peripheral blood. The V and J genes are TRBV30 and TRBJ2-2; the D gene is unclear. This clonotype was obtained from a human donor in good health. The CDR3: CAWSVLGNGELFF. The bases read TGTGCCTGGAGTGTACTTGGTAACGGGGAGCTGTTTTTT. The CDR3, completed at both ends by the reference TRBV30 and TRBJ2-2 genes, gives the full variable domain SQTIHQWPATLVQPVGSPLSLECTVEGTSNPNLYWYRQAAGRGLQLLFYSVGIGQISSEVPQNLSASRPQDRQFILSSKKLLLSDSGFYLCAWSVLGNGELFFGEGSRLTVL.